The next 18 T cell receptor beta chains were all read from a single sample in a study of chemoradiotherapy in HPV16-positive cancers (dated by TCRdb to between 2021 and 2023). The library was obtained by the immunoSEQ multiplex PCR assay. TCRdb took over this immuneACCESS table, retaining in-frame rearrangements with V and J assigned. Such tables are incomplete; in checked studies, under half of the missing clones stem from an unresolved V gene, and the remainder is unexplained. This sample holds over 10,000 clones; more than 75% were observed only once. Over 2% of the sample lies in the top ten. The input for sequencing was blood, taken from a patient who underwent chemoradiotherapy. All receptors come from a human donor with HPV-associated anogenital cancer.

The chain combines TRBV4-1 with TRBJ2-3; D might be TRBD2 (7 bases). This CDR3 comprises 16 residues. Germline V gene sequence: CDR1 MGHRA, CDR2 YSYEKL. V lost 0 bases to trimming and J lost 6 bases, with 16 bases between them. CDR3 residues: CASSQEGWGRGDTQYF. CDR3 nucleotides: TGCGCCAGCAGCCAAGAGGGCTGGGGGCGGGGGGATACGCAGTATTTT.

This clone was recorded once. V gene TRBV6-5 combines with J gene TRBJ1-5; possible D gene TRBD1, 6 bases. Germline values: CDR1 MNHEY, CDR2 SVGAGI. V was trimmed by 0 bases and J by 7 bases, leaving 13 bases between them. The CDR3 extends over 15 amino acids. In DNA form, the CDR3 reads TGTGCCAGCAGTTACTCGGCGGGGGGGGGCCAGCCCCAGCATTTT. Translating gives CASSYSAGGGQPQHF.

The V call is TRBV2, the J call TRBJ1-5; 9 bases are shared with TRBD1. Germline CDR1 is SNHLY and CDR2 is FYNNEI. The J segment lost 4 bases and the V segment lost 7 bases, leaving 14 bases of the junction unmatched. This CDR3 has 17 amino acids. CDR3: CASTKDRGYLVNQPQHF. CDR3 coding DNA: TGTGCCAGCACCAAGGACAGGGGTTACTTGGTTAATCAGCCCCAGCATTTT.

This chain connects TRBV6-1 to TRBJ1-5; TRBD1 aligns across 8 bases. This CDR3 is 15 amino acids long. J was trimmed by 4 bases and V by 5 bases; bases with no gene match: 7. From germline, CDR1 is MNHNS and CDR2 SASEGT. Here the CDR3 reads CASSRTGTLNQPQHF. The CDR3 DNA is TGTGCCAGCAGTCGGACAGGGACTCTGAATCAGCCCCAGCATTTT.

The chain employs TRBV5-8 and TRBJ1-6; D unclear. Germline CDR1 is SGHTS and CDR2 is YDEGEE. Trimming took 2 bases from V and 2 from J, leaving 8 bases between them. The CDR3 extends over 15 amino acids. The CDR3 protein is CASSLRAAYNSPLHF. The CDR3 DNA sequence: TGTGCCAGCAGCTTACGGGCAGCCTATAATTCACCCCTCCACTTT.

The V gene is TRBV9, the J gene TRBJ2-2; D is undetermined. Germline V gene lookup returns CDR1 SGDLS and CDR2 YYNGEE. The V end lost 4 bases, the J end lost 4 bases, and 8 bases lay between the germline ends. CDR3 length: 13 amino acids. The CDR3 sequence is CASSPLITGELFF. CDR3 nucleotides: TGTGCCAGCAGCCCTCTCATCACCGGGGAGCTGTTTTTT. The full variable domain, with the rest looked up from reference TRBV9 and TRBJ2-2, is DSGVTQTPKHLITATGQRVTLRCSPRSGDLSVYWYQQSLDQGLQFLIQYYNGEERAKGNILERFSAQQFPDLHSELNLSSLELGDSALYFCASSPLITGELFFGEGSRLTVL.

The chain is built from TRBV7-9 and TRBJ1-1; D is uncertain. Per the germline V gene, CDR1 is SEHNR and CDR2 is FQNEAQ (reference sequence). This CDR3 spans 13 amino acids. Trimming left V 5 bases short and J 11 bases short, with 18 bases between. Here the CDR3 reads CASSPLWQLGAFF. The CDR3 DNA is TGTGCCAGCAGCCCCCTATGGCAACTCGGGGCTTTCTTT.

The rearrangement links TRBV5-1 to TRBJ2-7; maybe TRBD2 (6 bases). The CDR3 has 13 amino acids. Germline V gene lookup returns CDR1 SGHRS and CDR2 YFSETQ. V was trimmed by 6 bases and J by 5 bases, leaving 15 bases between them. CDR3 in amino acids: CASTRGGNDEQYF. The CDR3 DNA is TGCGCCAGCACCCGTGGGGGGAACGACGAGCAGTACTTC.

The genes are TRBV6-5 and TRBJ2-1, with a tentative D call TRBD1 (6 bases). Trimming cost V 6 bases and J 4 bases, with 16 bases left between them. Germline-derived CDR1 and CDR2 are MNHEY and SVGAGI. The CDR3 is 15 amino acids. The CDR3 protein is CASRPRQALYNEQFF. DNA for the CDR3: TGTGCCAGCAGACCCCGACAGGCGCTTTACAATGAGCAGTTCTTC.

The chain uses TRBV6-5 and TRBJ1-2, with TRBD1 matching 9 bases. Germline V gene sequence: CDR1 MNHEY, CDR2 SVGAGI. CDR3 length: 15 residues. The V and J ends lost 7 bases and 7 bases, in that order; junction bases with no gene match: 13. The CDR3 coding sequence is TGTGCCAGCAAAACTAACGACAGGGGGGGGACTGGCTACACCTTC. Encoded protein: CASKTNDRGGTGYTF.

V gene TRBV4-1 combines with J gene TRBJ1-1, with D possibly being TRBD1 (5 bases). This CDR3 region has 16 residues. Looked up from germline, CDR1 is MGHRA and CDR2 is YSYEKL. V lost 0 bases and J 1 base, leaving 12 bases between the germline ends. The CDR3 loop reads CASSQDRGIGNTEAFF. The CDR3, as DNA: TGCGCCAGCAGCCAAGATCGGGGGATCGGGAACACTGAAGCTTTCTTT.

This chain connects TRBV27 to TRBJ1-2; 10 nucleotides align to TRBD1. The CDR3 covers 17 residues. Per the germline V gene, CDR1 is MNHEY and CDR2 is SMNVEV (reference sequence). With 5 bases clipped from V and 4 bases from J, the junction kept 13 bases outside the gene matches. This chain's CDR3 is CASSLSPRTGGGYGYTF. The DNA of the CDR3 is TGTGCCAGCAGTCTTTCCCCTCGGACAGGGGGTGGCTATGGCTACACCTTC.

V usage is TRBV19 and J usage is TRBJ2-3; possibly TRBD2 for D (5 bases). Germline CDR1 and CDR2: LNHDA and SQIVND (reference sequence). The CDR3 sequence is 12 residues long. V lost 5 bases, J lost 6 bases, and 9 bases lay in between. CDR3 sequence: CASSLRRDTQYF. CDR3 nucleotides: TGTGCCAGTAGTCTGAGGAGGGATACGCAGTATTTT.

This clone has a single count. This chain joins TRBV18 and TRBJ2-2; D is unclear. The length of the CDR3 is 13 residues. CDR1 is KGHSH, CDR2 LQKENI, per germline. With 0 bases removed from V and 5 bases from J, the gap between germline ends came to 4 bases. DNA for the CDR3: TGTGCCAGCTCACCACCTGTGACCGGGGAGCTGTTTTTT. Amino acids: CASSPPVTGELFF.

DNA of the CDR3: TGTGCCAGCAGCTTGGACTCGTTCAAAGAGACCCAGTACTTC. It is translated as CASSLDSFKETQYF. V and J are TRBV5-4 and TRBJ2-5; D remains ambiguous. The CDR3 extends over 14 amino acids. The germline V gene encodes CDR1 SGHNT and CDR2 YYREEE (reference sequence). The V end lost 0 bases, the J end lost 3 bases, and 9 bases lay between the germline ends.

The rearrangement uses TRBV19 and TRBJ1-6; 9 bases are a match to TRBD1. The junction had 7 bases not matched to a gene; V was cut back by 6 bases and J by 7 bases. The CDR3 consists of 15 residues. In germline, CDR1 is LNHDA, CDR2 SQIVND (reference sequence). The CDR3 loop is CASRKQGASNSPLHF. The CDR3 nucleotides are TGTGCCAGTAGAAAACAGGGGGCGAGCAATTCACCCCTCCACTTT.

This rearrangement joins TRBV2 to TRBJ1-3; a weak D match, TRBD1 (6 bases). The CDR3 extends over 16 amino acids. The V and J ends lost 4 bases and 0 bases respectively, with 13 bases between them. Germline assignment: CDR1 SNHLY and CDR2 FYNNEI. CDR3 residues: CASSVGGGASGNTIYF. The CDR3 DNA follows: TGTGCCAGCAGTGTTGGCGGGGGCGCCTCTGGAAACACCATATATTTT.

The chain combines TRBV5-3 with TRBJ2-7; tentatively, D is TRBD2 (7 bases). TRBV5-3 is an ORF, and what it does is uncertain. The CDR3 extends over 16 amino acids. V gave up 5 bases and J gave up 1 base, with 19 bases separating them. The CDR3 DNA reads as TGTGCCAGAAGTTGCCACCTGGGGGGGCGGTCCTACGAGCAGTACTTC. Its translation is CARSCHLGGRSYEQYF.